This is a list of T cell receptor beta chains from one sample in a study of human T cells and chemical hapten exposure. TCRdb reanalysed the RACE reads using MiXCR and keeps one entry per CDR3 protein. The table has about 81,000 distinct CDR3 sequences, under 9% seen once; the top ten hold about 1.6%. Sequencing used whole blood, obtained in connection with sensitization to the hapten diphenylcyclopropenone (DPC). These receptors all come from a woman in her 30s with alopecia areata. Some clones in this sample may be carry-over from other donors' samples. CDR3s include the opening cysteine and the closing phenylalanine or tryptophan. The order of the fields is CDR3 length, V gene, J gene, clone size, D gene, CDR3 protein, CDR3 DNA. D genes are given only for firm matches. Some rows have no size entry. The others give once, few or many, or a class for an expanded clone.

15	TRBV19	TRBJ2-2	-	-	CASSPRRDRTGELFF	TGTGCCAGTAGTCCCCGCAGGGACCGGACCGGGGAGCTGTTTTTT
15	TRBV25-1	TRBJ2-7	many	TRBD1	CASSESQTGSYEQYF	TGTGCCAGCAGCGAGTCTCAGACAGGGTCTTACGAGCAGTACTTC
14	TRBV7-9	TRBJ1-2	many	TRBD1	CASSLEGAANGYTF	TGTGCCAGCAGCTTAGAGGGGGCGGCAAATGGCTACACCTTC
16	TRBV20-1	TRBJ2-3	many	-	CSASGGRGSRGDTQYF	TGCAGTGCTAGTGGTGGTCGGGGGAGCAGGGGAGATACGCAGTATTTT
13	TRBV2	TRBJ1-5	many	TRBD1	CASSWTGGQPQHF	TGTGCCAGCAGTTGGACAGGGGGTCAGCCCCAGCATTTT
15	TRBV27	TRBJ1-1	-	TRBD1	CASSLQGTGVTEAFF	TGTGCCAGCAGTCTACAGGGGACAGGGGTCACTGAAGCTTTCTTT
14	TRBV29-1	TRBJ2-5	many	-	CSARQGAWIETQYF	TGCAGCGCCCGACAAGGGGCTTGGATAGAGACCCAGTACTTC
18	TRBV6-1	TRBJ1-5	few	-	CASSEKPPATHSNQPQHF	TGTGCCAGCAGTGAAAAACCCCCCGCCACCCATAGCAATCAGCCCCAGCATTTT
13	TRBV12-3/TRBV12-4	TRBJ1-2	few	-	CASSLRVNYGYTF	TGTGCCAGCAGTTTAAGGGTTAACTATGGCTACACCTTC
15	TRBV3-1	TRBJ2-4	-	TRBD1	CASSHRRTGKNIQYF	TGTGCCAGCAGCCACCGAAGGACAGGCAAAAACATTCAGTACTTC
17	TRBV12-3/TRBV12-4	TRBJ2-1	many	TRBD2	CASRPVGVAGFYNEQFF	TGTGCCAGCAGACCAGTAGGAGTAGCGGGGTTCTACAATGAGCAGTTCTTC
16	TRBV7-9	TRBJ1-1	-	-	CASSAYGGGGNTEAFF	TGTGCCAGCAGCGCTTACGGGGGAGGTGGGAACACTGAAGCTTTCTTT
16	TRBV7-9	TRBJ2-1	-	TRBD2	CASSQTAGGPPGGEFF	TGTGCCAGCAGCCAGACGGCGGGGGGGCCCCCGGGGGGCGAATTCTTC
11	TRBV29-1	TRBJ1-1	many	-	CSVGPGTEAFF	TGCAGCGTTGGACCAGGGACCGAAGCTTTCTTT
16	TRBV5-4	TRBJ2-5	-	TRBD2	CASRDYSGGPQETQYF	TGTGCCAGCAGGGATTATAGCGGGGGTCCTCAAGAGACCCAGTACTTC
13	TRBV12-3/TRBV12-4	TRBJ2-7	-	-	CASSLAGGTEQYF	TGTGCCAGCAGTTTAGCGGGCGGTACCGAGCAGTACTTC
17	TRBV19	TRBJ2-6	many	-	CASSIQTGYSGANVLTF	TGTGCCAGTAGCATACAAACAGGCTACTCTGGGGCCAACGTCCTGACTTTC
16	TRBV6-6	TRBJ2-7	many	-	CASSYDAGAGPYEQYF	TGTGCCAGCAGTTACGACGCGGGGGCAGGACCCTACGAGCAGTACTTC
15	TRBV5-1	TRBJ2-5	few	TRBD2	CASSSAGGPLETQYF	TGCGCCAGCAGCTCCGCGGGGGGCCCGCTGGAGACCCAGTACTTC
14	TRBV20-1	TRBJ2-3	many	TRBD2	CSAGGERGVDTQYF	TGCAGTGCTGGAGGGGAGCGGGGGGTTGATACGCAGTATTTT
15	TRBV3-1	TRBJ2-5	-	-	CASSQDLNLPETQYF	TGTGCCAGCAGCCAAGATCTAAACCTCCCCGAGACCCAGTACTTC
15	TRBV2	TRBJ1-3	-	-	CASSAGSSSGNTIYF	TGTGCCAGCAGTGCTGGCAGCTCCTCTGGAAACACCATATATTTT
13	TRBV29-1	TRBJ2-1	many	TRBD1	CSALTGARMEQFF	TGCAGCGCTTTGACAGGGGCTAGGATGGAGCAGTTCTTC
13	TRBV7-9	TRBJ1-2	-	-	CASSLIGGYGYTF	TGTGCCAGCAGCTTAATTGGGGGCTATGGCTACACCTTC